The next 7 T cell receptor beta chains were all read from a single sample in a study of T cell responses to AZD1222 COVID-19 vaccine. This table comes from immunoSEQ multiplex PCR, and its TCRdb copy is limited to in-frame clones, with some not included. The sample shows approximately 90,000 clones, over 80% of them seen only once. The sample in question was peripheral blood, obtained on day 0 of AZD1222 vaccination. These receptors originate from an adult in good health.

This rearrangement joins TRBV4-1 to TRBJ2-4; 8 bases are a match to TRBD1. Germline V gene data show CDR1 as MGHRA and CDR2 as YSYEKL. V lost 0 bases and J lost 7; bases outside the gene matches: 11. The CDR3 is 17 residues long. DNA for the CDR3: TGCGCCAGCAGCCAAGAGGGCAGGGGGCAACTTAAGAACATTCAGTACTTC. Its translation: CASSQEGRGQLKNIQYF.

The chain joins TRBV6-5 to TRBJ2-1, with unresolved D. The germline gives CDR1 MNHEY, CDR2 SVGAGI. This CDR3 has 12 amino acids. The V end was cut by 5 bases, the J end by 2 bases, with 4 bases between. The CDR3 loop is CASSTTYNEQFF. CDR3 nucleotide sequence: TGTGCCAGCAGTACTACCTACAATGAGCAGTTCTTC.

The chain has TRBV19 and TRBJ2-7, with TRBD1 identical over 10 bases. The V and J ends lost 1 base and 0 bases, in that order; junction bases with no gene match: 3. The CDR3 runs to 16 residues. Germline-derived CDR1 and CDR2 are LNHDA and SQIVND (reference sequence). The CDR3 region is CASSIGRDRGSYEQYF. In DNA, the CDR3 is TGTGCCAGTAGTATAGGCCGGGACAGGGGCTCCTACGAGCAGTACTTC.

The chain joins TRBV7-9 to TRBJ2-1, with unresolved D. The V end lost 0 bases, the J end lost 4 bases, and 16 bases lay between the germline ends. CDR3 length: 17 residues. Germline-derived CDR1 and CDR2 are SEHNR and FQNEAQ (reference sequence). The CDR3 protein is CASSLARATTLYNEQFF. Written as DNA, the CDR3 is TGTGCCAGCAGCTTAGCAAGGGCCACCACTTTATACAATGAGCAGTTCTTC. Full variable domain (rest looked up from reference TRBV7-9 and TRBJ2-1): DTGVSQNPRHKITKRGQNVTFRCDPISEHNRLYWYRQTLGQGPEFLTYFQNEAQLEKSRLLSDRFSAERPKGSFSTLEIQRTEQGDSAMYLCASSLARATTLYNEQFFGPGTRLTVL.

This clone was picked up one time. This chain uses TRBV7-9 with TRBJ1-5; D may be TRBD1 (5 bases). This CDR3 has 17 residues. V shed 0 bases and J shed 7 bases, with 19 bases lying between them. The germline V gene encodes CDR1 SEHNR and CDR2 FQNEAQ (reference sequence). The CDR3 coding sequence is TGTGCCAGCAGCTTAGCGGGGCATCCCCCTGGAGGGCAGCCCCAGCATTTT. This translates into CASSLAGHPPGGQPQHF.

This chain connects TRBV2 to TRBJ2-5, with TRBD2 matching over 7 bases. The CDR3 loop spans 15 amino acids. Per germline, CDR1 SNHLY and CDR2 FYNNEI. The V segment lost 4 bases and the J segment 0 bases; nucleotides outside the gene matches: 5. The CDR3 nucleotides are TGTGCCAGCAGTGGGGTCGGGAGGCACCAAGAGACCCAGTACTTC. Its translation is CASSGVGRHQETQYF.

V and J are TRBV6-5 and TRBJ1-5, with D unclear. The CDR3 loop spans 14 amino acids. The germline V gene encodes CDR1 MNHEY and CDR2 SVGAGI. The germline V and J ends were trimmed by 0 bases and 6 bases, with 9 bases remaining between them. The CDR3, as DNA: TGTGCCAGCAGTTACTCGGGCGAGGCTCAGCCCCAGCATTTT. Amino acids: CASSYSGEAQPQHF.